The 24 T cell receptor beta chains presented below share a single source sample, sequenced in a study of blood T cell repertoires in COVID-19. Some clones are missing from TCRdb's copy, which holds only in-frame ones; the method was immunoSEQ multiplex PCR. Of 88,000 or so clones listed, around 79% are singletons. Sequenced material: peripheral blood. These receptors all come from a man at least 80 years old with acute or convalescent COVID-19.

The V and J genes are TRBV19 and TRBJ1-1; D remains ambiguous. Trimming cost V 7 bases and J 5 bases, with 8 bases left between them. Germline V lookup: CDR1 LNHDA, CDR2 SQIVND (reference sequence). The CDR3 consists of 11 residues. The CDR3 DNA reads TGTGCCAGTAATACGGAGACTGAAGCTTTCTTT. Protein: CASNTETEAFF. Looking up the rest from reference TRBV19 and TRBJ1-1 gives the full variable domain: DGGITQSPKYLFRKEGQNVTLSCEQNLNHDAMYWYRQDPGQGLRLIYYSQIVNDFQKGDIAEGYSVSREKKESFPLTVTSAQKNPTAFYLCASNTETEAFFGQGTRLTVV.

The chain couples TRBV29-1 to TRBJ2-6; TRBD1 is a possible D gene (6 bases). This CDR3 is built from 13 residues. CDR1 SQVTM and CDR2 ANQGSEA come from the germline V gene. The V gene lost 5 bases and the J gene lost 2 bases, with 7 bases spanning the gap. This chain's CDR3 is CSVYRAGANVLTF. The CDR3 nucleotides are TGCAGCGTTTACAGGGCTGGGGCCAACGTCCTGACTTTC.

The chain uses TRBV2 and TRBJ2-3; a possible D gene is TRBD1 (5 bases). The germline V gene encodes CDR1 SNHLY and CDR2 FYNNEI. The CDR3 is 13 residues long. Trimming stripped 6 bases from V and 6 bases from J, with 13 bases between. In DNA, the CDR3 is TGTGCCAGCAGCCGGTCCAGGGCTGATACGCAGTATTTT. It translates to CASSRSRADTQYF. The full variable domain, rest sourced from reference TRBV2 and TRBJ2-3, is EPEVTQTPSHQVTQMGQEVILRCVPISNHLYFYWYRQILGQKVEFLVSFYNNEISEKSEIFDDQFSVERPDGSNFTLKIRSTKLEDSAMYFCASSRSRADTQYFGPGTRLTVL.

This clone was found a few times. This chain uses TRBV29-1 with TRBJ1-2; D is undetermined. The germline V gene has CDR1 SQVTM and CDR2 ANQGSEA. Trimming stripped 7 bases from V and 5 bases from J, with 11 bases between. The CDR3 runs 11 residues. Here the CDR3 DNA reads TGCAGCGCCCTGGAGGCATATGGCTACACCTTC. Its translation: CSALEAYGYTF.

The rearrangement joins TRBV7-9 to TRBJ2-1; TRBD1 might be the D (5 bases). With 5 bases removed from V and 7 bases from J, the gap between germline ends came to 12 bases. Germline V gene lookup returns CDR1 SEHNR and CDR2 FQNEAQ (reference sequence). The CDR3 has 13 amino acids. CDR3 coding DNA: TGTGCCAGCAGCGGGGCGACCCCTAATGAGCAGTTCTTC. This gives the protein CASSGATPNEQFF.

The chain is built from TRBV2 and TRBJ1-5; maybe TRBD1 (6 bases). The CDR3 spans 17 residues. V lost 2 bases to trimming and J lost 4 bases, with 18 bases between them. Germline lookup yields CDR1 SNHLY and CDR2 FYNNEI. In DNA form, the CDR3 reads TGTGCCAGCAGTGAAATTTGGGCAAGGGGGACGAATCAGCCCCAGCATTTT. Translated, it gives CASSEIWARGTNQPQHF.

This clone was seen a single time. This chain joins TRBV6-6 and TRBJ1-2; 9 bases match TRBD1. J lost 7 bases, V lost 6 bases, and 6 bases had no gene match. The CDR3 is made up of 13 amino acids. CDR1 MNHNY and CDR2 SVGAGI come from the germline V gene (reference sequence). The CDR3: CASRGGTGLGYTF. The CDR3 DNA sequence: TGTGCCAGCAGGGGGGGGACAGGGCTTGGCTACACCTTC.

The chain employs TRBV6-5 and TRBJ1-5, with D perhaps TRBD1 (5 bases). V lost 5 bases and J 9 bases, leaving 11 bases between the germline ends. The length of the CDR3 is 12 residues. Germline V gene data show CDR1 as MNHEY and CDR2 as SVGAGI. CDR3 in DNA: TGTGCCAGCAGTCCCCAGGGTCCGCCCCAGCATTTT. Its translation: CASSPQGPPQHF.

As to this clone: The conserved closing phenylalanine or tryptophan is absent in this CDR3, likely reflecting a read error. The DNA is omitted, as the CDR3 cannot be located on it reliably, and the CDR3 follows TCRdb's listing. J is TRBJ1-1 and V is TRBV29-1; the listed D gene, TRBD1, was not tested against the DNA. Germline V gene data show CDR1 as SQVTM and CDR2 as ANQGSEA. Counting both end residues, the CDR3 totals 12 amino acids. The CDR3 loop is CSVEEGGRGPTL.

V gene TRBV2 combines with J gene TRBJ2-7, with D unclear. V lost 5 bases, J lost 4 bases, and 12 bases lay in between. Germline lookup yields CDR1 SNHLY and CDR2 FYNNEI. The CDR3 contains 13 residues. CDR3 in amino acids: CASSTRRRYEQYF. The CDR3 nucleotides read TGTGCCAGCAGTACTCGGAGACGTTACGAGCAGTACTTC.

The chain has TRBV5-6 and TRBJ2-2; the match to TRBD1 covers 8 bases. In germline, CDR1 is SGHDT, CDR2 YYEEEE. The CDR3 spans 16 residues. Germline trimming cut 1 base from V and 9 bases from J; bases unmatched to any gene: 11. The CDR3 DNA reads as TGTGCCAGCAGCTTGTCCTCAGGGGGCGCATTCCGGGAGCTGTTTTTT. Its translation: CASSLSSGGAFRELFF.

The J gene is TRBJ2-6, the V gene TRBV7-3, with a weak D call TRBD1 (5 bases). Between the trimmed V and J ends, which lost 2 bases and 4 bases, there was a span of 12 bases. This CDR3 comprises 16 residues. Germline V gene lookup returns CDR1 SGHTA and CDR2 FQGTGA. In DNA, the CDR3 is TGTGCCAGCAGCTTATCCAGGGTACCAGGGGCCAACGTCCTGACTTTC. Translating it yields CASSLSRVPGANVLTF.

This rearrangement joins TRBV7-8 to TRBJ2-7, with 7 bases lining up with TRBD1. The V gene's germline CDR1 is SGHVS and CDR2 FQNEAQ. The CDR3 sequence is 15 residues long. After removal of 3 bases from V and 0 bases from J, the junction contained 5 bases not matched to a gene. Here the CDR3 reads CASSFGQVSSYEQYF. The DNA for the CDR3 is TGTGCCAGCAGCTTTGGACAGGTTAGCTCCTACGAGCAGTACTTC.

Note on this clone: The identical CDR3 is also encoded by other nucleotide sequences in the sample. This chain uses TRBV7-8 with TRBJ1-6; D not certain. There are 18 residues in the CDR3. Germline CDR1 is SGHVS and CDR2 is FQNEAQ. Trimming shortened V by 1 base and J by 0 bases, and 13 bases separated the two germline ends. CDR3 nucleotides: TGTGCCAGCAGCTTAGGCCGTACGGGGAGCTCCTATAATTCACCCCTCCACTTT. This codes for CASSLGRTGSSYNSPLHF.

V usage is TRBV25-1 and J usage is TRBJ2-1, with 11 bases that match TRBD2. CDR1 is MGHDK and CDR2 is SYGVNS in the germline V gene. V dropped 7 bases and J dropped 9; count of bases not matched to a gene: 17. CDR3 length: 17 amino acids. For the CDR3, the DNA is TGTGCCAGCAACTCTCAAGCCGGGACTAGCGGTTTATCTGAGCAGTTCTTC. As protein: CASNSQAGTSGLSEQFF.

The chain joins TRBV3-1 (or the pseudogene TRBV3-2) to TRBJ1-2, with D perhaps TRBD1 (5 bases). Trimming pared 2 bases from V and 9 bases from J, leaving 13 bases between. Germline lookup yields CDR1 LGHDT and CDR2 YNNKEL (reference sequence). The CDR3 is 13 residues long. The CDR3 loop reads CASSQNRQNSYTF. The DNA for the CDR3 is TGTGCCAGCAGCCAAAATCGACAGAATAGCTACACCTTC.

This chain links TRBV3-1 (or the pseudogene TRBV3-2) with TRBJ2-1; TRBD1 is a possible D gene (5 bases). Germline V gene lookup returns CDR1 LGHDT and CDR2 YNNKEL (reference sequence). The CDR3 consists of 16 residues. The ends were cut back, 4 bases at V and 9 bases at J, with 22 bases in the middle. This CDR3 is CASSRGLGRVGAEQFF. The CDR3 nucleotides read TGTGCCAGCAGCCGGGGTTTGGGCAGGGTTGGTGCTGAGCAGTTCTTC.

V usage is TRBV5-6 and J usage is TRBJ2-2; 13 nucleotides agree with TRBD2. With 1 base clipped from V and 6 bases from J, the junction kept 0 bases outside the gene matches. Germline lookup yields CDR1 SGHDT and CDR2 YYEEEE. The CDR3 contains 15 residues. CDR3 in amino acids: CASSLTSGGAGELFF. The CDR3 region has the DNA TGTGCCAGCAGCTTGACTAGCGGGGGGGCCGGGGAGCTGTTTTTT.

The chain has TRBV5-1 and TRBJ2-3; 7 nucleotides line up with TRBD1. This CDR3 region has 15 residues. Trimming cost V 0 bases and J 4 bases; bases outside gene matches: 5. Looked up from germline, CDR1 is SGHRS and CDR2 is YFSETQ. The CDR3 region has the DNA TGCGCCAGCAGCTTGGAAGGGGGCCGGGCAGATACGCAGTATTTT. Its protein is CASSLEGGRADTQYF.

V and J are TRBV11-2 and TRBJ2-3; 10 bases agree with TRBD2. The V segment lost 6 bases and the J segment 2 bases; nucleotides outside the gene matches: 5. CDR1 is SGHAT and CDR2 is FQNNGV in the germline V gene. The CDR3 sequence is 15 residues long. CDR3 residues: CASSLLAGATDTQYF. The CDR3, as DNA: TGTGCCAGCAGTCTTCTAGCGGGGGCCACAGATACGCAGTATTTT.

This clone was counted a single time. This chain connects TRBV7-8 to TRBJ1-1; TRBD1 matches 7 bases. V lost 5 bases to trimming and J lost 1 base; unmatched junction nucleotides: 7. Germline CDR1 SGHVS, CDR2 FQNEAQ. This CDR3 contains 15 residues. The CDR3 spells CASSPRTGENTEAFF. The DNA for the CDR3 is TGTGCCAGCAGCCCTAGGACAGGCGAGAACACTGAAGCTTTCTTT.

This rearrangement joins TRBV7-2 to TRBJ1-1; 9 bases line up with TRBD1. Germline V lookup: CDR1 SGHTA, CDR2 FQGNSA. The CDR3 has 15 amino acids. J was trimmed by 2 bases and V by 4 bases; bases with no gene match: 5. The CDR3 is CASSWGQGGNTEAFF. In DNA form, the CDR3 reads TGTGCCAGCAGCTGGGGACAGGGCGGTAACACTGAAGCTTTCTTT.

V and J are TRBV20-1 and TRBJ2-5; 9 positions agree with TRBD2. This CDR3 has 15 residues. Trimming cost V 3 bases and J 4 bases; bases outside gene matches: 9. From germline, CDR1 is DFQATT and CDR2 SNEGSKA (reference sequence). CDR3 in amino acids: CSASRTSAGGETQYF. The CDR3 region has the DNA TGCAGTGCTAGTCGGACTAGCGCGGGGGGAGAGACCCAGTACTTC.

This chain connects TRBV7-2 to TRBJ2-7; 14 positions match TRBD2. Germline trimming cut 5 bases from V and 0 bases from J; bases unmatched to any gene: 9. This CDR3 has 18 amino acids. Germline V gene lookup returns CDR1 SGHTA and CDR2 FQGNSA. CDR3 bases: TGTGCCAGCAGCACGGGACTAGCGGGGGTGTTCCTCTCCTACGAGCAGTACTTC. It specifies CASSTGLAGVFLSYEQYF.